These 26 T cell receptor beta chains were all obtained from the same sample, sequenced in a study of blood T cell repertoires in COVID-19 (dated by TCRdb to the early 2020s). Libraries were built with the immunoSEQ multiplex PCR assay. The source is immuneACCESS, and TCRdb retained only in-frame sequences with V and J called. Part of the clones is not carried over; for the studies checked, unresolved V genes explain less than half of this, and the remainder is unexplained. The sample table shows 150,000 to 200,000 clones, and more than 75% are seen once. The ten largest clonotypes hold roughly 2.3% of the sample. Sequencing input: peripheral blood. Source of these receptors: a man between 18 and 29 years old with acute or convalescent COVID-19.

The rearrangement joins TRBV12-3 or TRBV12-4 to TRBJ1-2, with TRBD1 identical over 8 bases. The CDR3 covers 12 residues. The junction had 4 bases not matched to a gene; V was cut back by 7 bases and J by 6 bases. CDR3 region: CASTATGDGYTF. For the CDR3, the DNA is TGTGCCAGCACCGCGACAGGGGATGGCTACACCTTC.

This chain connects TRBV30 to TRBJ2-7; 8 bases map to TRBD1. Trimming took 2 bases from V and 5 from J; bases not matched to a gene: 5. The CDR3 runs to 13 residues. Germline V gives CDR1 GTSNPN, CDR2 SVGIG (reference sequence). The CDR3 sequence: CAWSPPGGNEQYF. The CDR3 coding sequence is TGTGCCTGGAGTCCACCAGGGGGCAACGAGCAGTACTTC.

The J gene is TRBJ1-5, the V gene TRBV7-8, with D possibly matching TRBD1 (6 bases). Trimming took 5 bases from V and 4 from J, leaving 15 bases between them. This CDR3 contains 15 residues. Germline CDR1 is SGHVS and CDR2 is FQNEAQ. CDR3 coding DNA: TGTGCCAGCAGCATTTACCGGGACACTAATCAGCCCCAGCATTTT. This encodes CASSIYRDTNQPQHF.

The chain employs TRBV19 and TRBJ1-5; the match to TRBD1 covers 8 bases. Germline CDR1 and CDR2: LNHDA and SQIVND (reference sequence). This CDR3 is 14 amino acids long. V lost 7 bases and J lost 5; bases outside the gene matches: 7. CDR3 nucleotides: TGTGCCAGTACCCCGGACAGGGTTCATCAGCCCCAGCATTTT. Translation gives CASTPDRVHQPQHF.

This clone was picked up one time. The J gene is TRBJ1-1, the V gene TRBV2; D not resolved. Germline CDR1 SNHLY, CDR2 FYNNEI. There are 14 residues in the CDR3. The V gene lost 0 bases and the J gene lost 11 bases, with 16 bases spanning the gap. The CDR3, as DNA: TGTGCCAGCAGTGAAGCGCGGGGATCCCGCGGCGCTTTCTTT. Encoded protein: CASSEARGSRGAFF.

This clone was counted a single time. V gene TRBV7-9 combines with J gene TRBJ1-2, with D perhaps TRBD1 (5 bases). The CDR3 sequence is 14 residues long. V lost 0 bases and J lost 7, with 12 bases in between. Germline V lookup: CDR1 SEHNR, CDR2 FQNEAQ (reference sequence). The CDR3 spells CASSLAIGASGYTF. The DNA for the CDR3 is TGTGCCAGCAGCTTAGCGATTGGGGCTTCTGGCTACACCTTC.

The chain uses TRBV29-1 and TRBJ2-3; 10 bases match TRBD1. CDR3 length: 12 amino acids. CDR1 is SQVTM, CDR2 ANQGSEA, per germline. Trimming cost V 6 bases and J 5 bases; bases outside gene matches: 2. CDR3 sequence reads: CSVGTGVDTQYF. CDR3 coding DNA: TGCAGCGTGGGGACAGGGGTAGATACGCAGTATTTT.

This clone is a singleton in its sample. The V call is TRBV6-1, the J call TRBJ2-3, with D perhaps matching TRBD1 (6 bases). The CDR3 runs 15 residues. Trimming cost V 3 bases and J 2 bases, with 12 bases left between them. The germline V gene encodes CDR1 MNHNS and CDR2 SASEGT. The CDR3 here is CASSDWYRATDTQYF. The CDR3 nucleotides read TGTGCCAGCAGTGATTGGTACAGGGCCACAGATACGCAGTATTTT.

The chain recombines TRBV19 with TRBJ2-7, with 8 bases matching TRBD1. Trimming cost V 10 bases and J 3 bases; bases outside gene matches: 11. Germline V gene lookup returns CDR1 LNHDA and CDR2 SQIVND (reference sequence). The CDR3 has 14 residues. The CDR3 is CATRHRGSDYEQYF. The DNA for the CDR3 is TGTGCCACTAGACACAGGGGGTCTGACTACGAGCAGTACTTC.

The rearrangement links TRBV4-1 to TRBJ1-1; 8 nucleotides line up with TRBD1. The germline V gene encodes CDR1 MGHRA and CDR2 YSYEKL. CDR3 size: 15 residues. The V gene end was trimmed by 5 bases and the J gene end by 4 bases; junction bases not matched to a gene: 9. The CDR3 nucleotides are TGCGCCAGCAGCGAGGACCCTACAGGGGGCACTGAAGCTTTCTTT. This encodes CASSEDPTGGTEAFF.

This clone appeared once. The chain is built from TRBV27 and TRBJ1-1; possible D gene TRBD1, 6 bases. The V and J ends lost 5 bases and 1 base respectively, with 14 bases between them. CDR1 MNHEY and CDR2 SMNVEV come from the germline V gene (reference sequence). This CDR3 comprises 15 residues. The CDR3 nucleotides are TGTGCCAGCAGTCTCCCAGGGGATGGGAACACTGAAGCTTTCTTT. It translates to CASSLPGDGNTEAFF.

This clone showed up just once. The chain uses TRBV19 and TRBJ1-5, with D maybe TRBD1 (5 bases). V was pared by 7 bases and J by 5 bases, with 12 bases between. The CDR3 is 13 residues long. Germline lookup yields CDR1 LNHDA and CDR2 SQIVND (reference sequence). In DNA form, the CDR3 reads TGTGCCAGTAAATATGGGGGGGATCAGCCCCAGCATTTT. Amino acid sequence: CASKYGGDQPQHF.

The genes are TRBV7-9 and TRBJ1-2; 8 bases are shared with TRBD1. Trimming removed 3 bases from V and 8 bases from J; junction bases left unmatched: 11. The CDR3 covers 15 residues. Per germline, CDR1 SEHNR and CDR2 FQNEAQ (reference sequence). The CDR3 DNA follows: TGTGCCAGCAGCTTCGAAAGGCAGGGGGCTAGGGGCTACACCTTC. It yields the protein CASSFERQGARGYTF.

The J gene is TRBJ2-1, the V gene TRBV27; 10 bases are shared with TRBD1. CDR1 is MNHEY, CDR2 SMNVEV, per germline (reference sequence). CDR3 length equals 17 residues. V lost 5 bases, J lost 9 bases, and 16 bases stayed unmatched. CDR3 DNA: TGTGCCAGCAGTGCTTTGTGGGACAGGGGTTTTCTCAGTGAGCAGTTCTTC. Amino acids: CASSALWDRGFLSEQFF.

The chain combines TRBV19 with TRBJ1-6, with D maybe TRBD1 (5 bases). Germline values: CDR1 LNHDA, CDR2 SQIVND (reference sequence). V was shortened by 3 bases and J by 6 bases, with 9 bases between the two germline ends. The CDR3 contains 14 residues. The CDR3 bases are TGTGCCAGTAGTATCAGGGAACGTAATTCACCCCTCCACTTT. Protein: CASSIRERNSPLHF.

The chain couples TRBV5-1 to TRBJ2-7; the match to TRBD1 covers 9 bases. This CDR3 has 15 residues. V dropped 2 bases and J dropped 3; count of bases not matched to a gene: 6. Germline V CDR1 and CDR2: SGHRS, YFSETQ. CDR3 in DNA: TGCGCCAGCAGCTTAACACAGGGGGCGGTCTACGAGCAGTACTTC. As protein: CASSLTQGAVYEQYF.

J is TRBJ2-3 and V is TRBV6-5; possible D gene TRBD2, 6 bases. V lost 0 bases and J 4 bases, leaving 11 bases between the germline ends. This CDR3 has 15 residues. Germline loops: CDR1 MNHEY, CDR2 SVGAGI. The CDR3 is CASSYSPWGADTQYF. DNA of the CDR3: TGTGCCAGCAGTTACTCGCCGTGGGGGGCAGATACGCAGTATTTT.

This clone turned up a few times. CDR3 bases: TGCGCCAGCAGCTCTAGGGCTAGCGGATCCTACGAGCAGTACTTC. Its protein product is CASSSRASGSYEQYF. This chain joins TRBV5-1 and TRBJ2-7; 7 bases align to TRBD2. Looked up from germline, CDR1 is SGHRS and CDR2 is YFSETQ. Trimming took 3 bases from V and 1 from J; bases not matched to a gene: 7. The CDR3 has 15 amino acids.

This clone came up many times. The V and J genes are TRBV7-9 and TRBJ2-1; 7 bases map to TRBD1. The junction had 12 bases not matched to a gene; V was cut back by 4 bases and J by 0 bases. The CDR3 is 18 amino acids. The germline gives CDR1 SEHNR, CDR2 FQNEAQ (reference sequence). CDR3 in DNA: TGTGCCAGCAGCTCAGGGGGTAAAAGCGATAGCTCCTACAATGAGCAGTTCTTC. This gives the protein CASSSGGKSDSSYNEQFF.

CDR3 DNA sequence: TGTGCCAGCAGTTTATCGATGGGACAGAGGGCTTTCTTT. This codes for CASSLSMGQRAFF. V usage is TRBV27 and J usage is TRBJ1-1; 7 bases line up with TRBD1. Germline assignment: CDR1 MNHEY and CDR2 SMNVEV (reference sequence). J lost 11 bases, V lost 0 bases, and 6 bases had no gene match. The length of the CDR3 is 13 residues.

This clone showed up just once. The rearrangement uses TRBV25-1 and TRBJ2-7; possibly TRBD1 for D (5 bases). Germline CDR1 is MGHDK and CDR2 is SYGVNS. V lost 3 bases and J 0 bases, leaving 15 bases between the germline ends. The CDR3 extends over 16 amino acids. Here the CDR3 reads CASSDSQTVDSYEQYF. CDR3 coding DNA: TGTGCCAGCAGTGACTCCCAGACAGTTGACTCCTACGAGCAGTACTTC.

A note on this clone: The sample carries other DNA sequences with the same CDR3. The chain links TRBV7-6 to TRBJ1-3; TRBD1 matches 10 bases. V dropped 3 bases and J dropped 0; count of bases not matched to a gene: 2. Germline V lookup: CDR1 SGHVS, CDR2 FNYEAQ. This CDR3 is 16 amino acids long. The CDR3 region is CASSLGQGLSGNTIYF. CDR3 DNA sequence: TGTGCCAGCAGCTTGGGACAGGGGCTCTCTGGAAACACCATATATTTT. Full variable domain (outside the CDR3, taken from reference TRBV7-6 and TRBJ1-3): GAGVSQSPRYKVTKRGQDVALRCDPISGHVSLYWYRQALGQGPEFLTYFNYEAQQDKSGLPNDRFSAERPEGSISTLTIQRTEQRDSAMYRCASSLGQGLSGNTIYFGEGSWLTVV.

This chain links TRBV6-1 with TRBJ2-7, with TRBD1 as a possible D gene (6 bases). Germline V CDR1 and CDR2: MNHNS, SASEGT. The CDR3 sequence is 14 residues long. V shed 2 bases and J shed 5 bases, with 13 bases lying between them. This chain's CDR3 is CASSEIQGIDEQYF. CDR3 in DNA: TGTGCCAGCAGTGAAATACAGGGAATCGACGAGCAGTACTTC.

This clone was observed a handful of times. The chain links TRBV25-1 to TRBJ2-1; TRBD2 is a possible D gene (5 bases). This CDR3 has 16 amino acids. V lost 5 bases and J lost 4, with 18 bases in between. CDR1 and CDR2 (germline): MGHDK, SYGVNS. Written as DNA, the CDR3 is TGTGCCAGCAGTAGTCCCCAGGCGGGCCCGTACAATGAGCAGTTCTTC. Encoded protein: CASSSPQAGPYNEQFF. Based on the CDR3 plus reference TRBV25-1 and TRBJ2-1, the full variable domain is EADIYQTPRYLVIGTGKKITLECSQTMGHDKMYWYQQDPGMELHLIHYSYGVNSTEKGDLSSESTVSRIRTEHFPLTLESARPSHTSQYLCASSSPQAGPYNEQFFGPGTRLTVL.

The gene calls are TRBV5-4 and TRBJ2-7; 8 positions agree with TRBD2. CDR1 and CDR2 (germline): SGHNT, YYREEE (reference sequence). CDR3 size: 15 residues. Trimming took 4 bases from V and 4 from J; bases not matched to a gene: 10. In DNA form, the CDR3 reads TGTGCCAGCAGCCCCCCCGGACTAGCCCTTTACGAGCAGTACTTC. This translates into CASSPPGLALYEQYF.

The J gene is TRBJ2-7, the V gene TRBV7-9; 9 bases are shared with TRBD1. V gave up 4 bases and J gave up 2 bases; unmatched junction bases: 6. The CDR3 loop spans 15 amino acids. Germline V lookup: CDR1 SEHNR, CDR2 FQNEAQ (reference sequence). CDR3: CASSYGGTGTYEQYF. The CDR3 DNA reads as TGTGCCAGCAGCTATGGGGGGACAGGGACCTACGAGCAGTACTTC.